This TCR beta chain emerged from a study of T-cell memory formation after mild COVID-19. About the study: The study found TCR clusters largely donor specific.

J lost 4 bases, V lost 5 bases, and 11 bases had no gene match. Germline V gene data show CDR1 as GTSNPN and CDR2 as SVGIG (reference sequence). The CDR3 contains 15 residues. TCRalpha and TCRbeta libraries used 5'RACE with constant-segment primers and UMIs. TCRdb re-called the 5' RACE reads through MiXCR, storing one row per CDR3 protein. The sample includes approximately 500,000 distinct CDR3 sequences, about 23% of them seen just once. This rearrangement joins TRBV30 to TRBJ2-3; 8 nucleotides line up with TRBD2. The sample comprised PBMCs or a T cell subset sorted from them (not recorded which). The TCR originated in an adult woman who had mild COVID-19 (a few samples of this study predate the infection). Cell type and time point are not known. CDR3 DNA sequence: TGTGCCTGGGAGGGGGGTAGCGGGATCGCAGATACGCAGTATTTT. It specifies CAWEGGSGIADTQYF.